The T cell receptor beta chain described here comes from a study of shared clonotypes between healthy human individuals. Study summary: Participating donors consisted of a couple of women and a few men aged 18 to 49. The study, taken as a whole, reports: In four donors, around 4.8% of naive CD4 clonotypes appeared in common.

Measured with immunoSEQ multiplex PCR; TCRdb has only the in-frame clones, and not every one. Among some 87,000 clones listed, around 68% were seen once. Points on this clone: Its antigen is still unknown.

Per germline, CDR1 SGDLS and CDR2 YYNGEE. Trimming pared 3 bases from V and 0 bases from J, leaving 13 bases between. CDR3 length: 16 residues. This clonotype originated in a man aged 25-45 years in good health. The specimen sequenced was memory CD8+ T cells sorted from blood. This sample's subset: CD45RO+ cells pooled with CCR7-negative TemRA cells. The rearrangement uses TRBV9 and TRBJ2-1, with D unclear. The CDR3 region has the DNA TGTGCCAGCAGCGGGCGAGACGGCAGCTCCTACAATGAGCAGTTCTTC. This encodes CASSGRDGSSYNEQFF. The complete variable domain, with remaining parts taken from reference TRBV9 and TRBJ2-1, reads DSGVTQTPKHLITATGQRVTLRCSPRSGDLSVYWYQQSLDQGLQFLIQYYNGEERAKGNILERFSAQQFPDLHSELNLSSLELGDSALYFCASSGRDGSSYNEQFFGPGTRLTVL.